This passage covers 17 T cell receptor beta chains from one sample sequenced in a study of blood T cell repertoires in COVID-19. The method was immunoSEQ multiplex PCR; TCRdb's version includes in-frame clones alone and lacks a portion of them. The data hold hundreds of thousands of clones, with 89% observed a single time. What was sequenced was PBMCs or T cells enriched from blood (not recorded which). These receptors originate from a man in his 60s who had recovered from COVID-19.

This clone came up once. The chain recombines TRBV5-1 with TRBJ1-2, with 9 bases aligning to TRBD1. Trimming took 4 bases from V and 5 from J; bases not matched to a gene: 15. The germline CDR1 and CDR2 sequences are SGHRS and YFSETQ. This CDR3 comprises 17 residues. The CDR3, as DNA: TGCGCCAGCAGCCCCTCGGGACAGGGAATAGAGACTTATGGCTACACCTTC. This codes for CASSPSGQGIETYGYTF. Drawing the rest from reference TRBV5-1 and TRBJ1-2, the complete variable domain is KAGVTQTPRYLIKTRGQQVTLSCSPISGHRSVSWYQQTPGQGLQFLFEYFSETQRNKGNFPGRFSGRQFSNSRSEMNVSTLELGDSALYLCASSPSGQGIETYGYTFGSGTRLTVV.

The gene calls are TRBV19 and TRBJ1-6, with a possible D match to TRBD1 (5 bases). This CDR3 is 14 amino acids long. V shed 3 bases and J shed 10 bases, with 13 bases lying between them. Germline CDR1 reads LNHDA; CDR2 reads SQIVND (reference sequence). CDR3 loop: CASSMSGFGSPLHF. The CDR3 bases are TGTGCCAGTAGTATGTCAGGGTTCGGATCACCCCTCCACTTT.

The J gene is TRBJ1-1, the V gene TRBV19; D possibly corresponds to TRBD1 (6 bases). From germline, CDR1 is LNHDA and CDR2 SQIVND (reference sequence). V was pared by 1 base and J by 6 bases, with 15 bases between. This CDR3 spans 15 amino acids. CDR3 loop: CASSIGTGSTPEAFF. As DNA, the CDR3 is TGTGCCAGTAGTATAGGAACAGGGTCCACGCCTGAAGCTTTCTTT. Supplemented by reference TRBV19 and TRBJ1-1, the full variable domain reads DGGITQSPKYLFRKEGQNVTLSCEQNLNHDAMYWYRQDPGQGLRLIYYSQIVNDFQKGDIAEGYSVSREKKESFPLTVTSAQKNPTAFYLCASSIGTGSTPEAFFGQGTRLTVV.

The chain has TRBV7-2 and TRBJ2-7; TRBD2 matches at 10 bases. The CDR3 length is 19 residues. The trim removed 2 bases at V and 3 bases at J, leaving 16 bases unmatched. Per germline, CDR1 SGHTA and CDR2 FQGNSA. In DNA form, the CDR3 reads TGTGCCAGCAGCTTACTTCGGACTAGCGGCTTAAACTTTAACTACGAGCAGTACTTC. Translated: CASSLLRTSGLNFNYEQYF.

The V call is TRBV4-3, the J call TRBJ2-3; D perhaps matches TRBD1 (6 bases). This CDR3 comprises 16 residues. Per germline, CDR1 LGHNA and CDR2 YSLEER. With 4 bases removed from V and 0 bases from J, the gap between germline ends came to 14 bases. CDR3 bases: TGCGCCAGCAGCCCCCACAGGGCGCCAAGCACAGATACGCAGTATTTT. Amino acids: CASSPHRAPSTDTQYF.

The chain is built from TRBV3-1 (or the pseudogene TRBV3-2) and TRBJ1-5, with TRBD1 as a possible D gene (5 bases). The CDR3 covers 16 residues. V lost 4 bases and J lost 7, with 20 bases in between. Germline V gene data show CDR1 as LGHDT and CDR2 as YNNKEL (reference sequence). CDR3 in amino acids: CASSPTLPAGRQPQHF. CDR3 coding DNA: TGTGCCAGCAGCCCTACCTTACCCGCAGGGAGGCAGCCCCAGCATTTT.

The CDR3 sequence is CASSETRTGGEKLFF. The CDR3 DNA reads as TGTGCCAGCAGTGAAACGAGGACAGGGGGTGAAAAACTGTTTTTT. The chain is built from TRBV7-9 and TRBJ1-4; 10 bases line up with TRBD1. J gave up 7 bases and V 6 bases, and 8 bases lay outside the gene matches. This CDR3 region has 15 residues. Germline V gives CDR1 SEHNR, CDR2 FQNEAQ (reference sequence).

The genes are TRBV6-2 or TRBV6-3 and TRBJ1-5; the D gene is possibly TRBD1 (6 bases). The V and J ends lost 3 bases and 0 bases respectively, with 9 bases between them. Germline V gives CDR1 MNHEY, CDR2 SVGEGT. This CDR3 comprises 15 residues. The CDR3 nucleotides are TGTGCCAGCAGTTATGGACAGCTTAGCAATCAGCCCCAGCATTTT. Its translation is CASSYGQLSNQPQHF.

This chain's CDR3 is CASSFGSATDTQYF. The CDR3 region has the DNA TGTGCCAGCAGCTTTGGGAGTGCCACAGATACGCAGTATTTT. The chain links TRBV7-3 to TRBJ2-3; possible D gene TRBD2, 5 bases. Germline values: CDR1 SGHTA, CDR2 FQGTGA. V was trimmed by 3 bases and J by 2 bases, leaving 9 bases between them. This CDR3 has 14 amino acids.

The V and J genes are TRBV29-1 and TRBJ1-1; 8 nucleotides align to TRBD1. Unmatched junction bases numbered 6, after V lost 7 bases and J lost 2 bases. The CDR3 totals 13 residues. Germline V CDR1 and CDR2: SQVTM, ANQGSEA. CDR3 residues: CSGVDRDNTEAFF. The CDR3 bases are TGCAGCGGCGTGGACAGGGATAACACTGAAGCTTTCTTT.

This clone was found once. The V call is TRBV4-1, the J call TRBJ2-2, with 10 bases that match TRBD1. CDR1 is MGHRA, CDR2 YSYEKL, per germline. Trimming removed 4 bases from V and 6 bases from J; junction bases left unmatched: 8. CDR3 length: 16 residues. The CDR3 DNA reads TGCGCCAGCAGCCGCCGCCGGGACAGGGGACCCGGGGAGCTGTTTTTT. Its translation: CASSRRRDRGPGELFF.

The gene calls are TRBV7-9 and TRBJ2-1; TRBD1 matches at 9 bases. V gave up 4 bases and J gave up 4 bases; unmatched junction bases: 8. CDR1 is SEHNR and CDR2 is FQNEAQ in the germline V gene (reference sequence). This CDR3 comprises 16 residues. The CDR3, as DNA: TGTGCCAGCAGCTCACCCGGGACAGGGAGATACAATGAGCAGTTCTTC. It encodes CASSSPGTGRYNEQFF.

This chain links TRBV11-1 with TRBJ2-7; 7 bases line up with TRBD2. Germline trimming cut 4 bases from V and 0 bases from J; bases unmatched to any gene: 9. Germline assignment: CDR1 SGHAT and CDR2 FQDESV (reference sequence). The CDR3 totals 16 residues. CDR3 bases: TGTGCCAGCAGCTCAAATAGCGGGTGGAGCTCCTACGAGCAGTACTTC. Its translation is CASSSNSGWSSYEQYF.

V usage is TRBV5-1 and J usage is TRBJ2-7, with TRBD2 matching 7 bases. CDR1 SGHRS and CDR2 YFSETQ come from the germline V gene. The length of the CDR3 is 14 residues. The V gene end was trimmed by 0 bases and the J gene end by 6 bases; junction bases not matched to a gene: 6. CDR3 nucleotides: TGCGCCAGCAGCTTGGTGGGAGGGAGACTCGAGCAGTACTTC. This gives the protein CASSLVGGRLEQYF. Full variable domain (remainder filled in from reference TRBV5-1 and TRBJ2-7): KAGVTQTPRYLIKTRGQQVTLSCSPISGHRSVSWYQQTPGQGLQFLFEYFSETQRNKGNFPGRFSGRQFSNSRSEMNVSTLELGDSALYLCASSLVGGRLEQYFGPGTRLTVT.

The genes are TRBV28 and TRBJ1-2; tentative D call: TRBD1 (5 bases). This CDR3 has 12 residues. Germline V gene lookup returns CDR1 MDHEN and CDR2 SYDVKM. V was cut by 3 bases and J by 4 bases, with 6 bases left in between. This CDR3 is CASSLGLYGYTF. CDR3 nucleotides: TGTGCCAGCAGTTTGGGGCTCTATGGCTACACCTTC.

This clone was observed a single time. At the DNA level, this CDR3 is encoded by other sequences in the same sample as well. This chain links TRBV6-2 or TRBV6-3 with TRBJ2-7; D may be TRBD2 (7 bases). V gave up 2 bases and J gave up 2 bases, with 10 bases separating them. The germline CDR1 and CDR2 sequences are MNHEY and SVGEGT. The CDR3 has 14 amino acids. CDR3 residues: CASSYIGGPYEQYF. For the CDR3, the DNA is TGTGCCAGCAGTTACATCGGGGGGCCCTACGAGCAGTACTTC.

The chain has TRBV7-9 and TRBJ2-7, with D perhaps TRBD2 (5 bases). The CDR3 is 16 residues long. V lost 6 bases and J 4 bases, leaving 22 bases between the germline ends. Germline V gives CDR1 SEHNR, CDR2 FQNEAQ (reference sequence). Here the CDR3 reads CASSTQTTPRAYEQYF. The CDR3 DNA sequence: TGTGCCAGCAGTACACAGACGACCCCGAGGGCTTACGAGCAGTACTTC.